The 27 T cell receptor beta chains below were found in one sample sequenced in a study of cytomegalovirus exposure and HLA in healthy donors. 60 Vbeta and 13 Jbeta primers were used in PCR. Only in-frame clones appear in the TCRdb table, and some are missing; sequencing was by immunoSEQ multiplex PCR. The table for this sample gives some 200,000 clones. Sequences were obtained from PBMCs. These receptors were taken from a boy aged 5-17 years in good health and CMV-seronegative.

This chain uses TRBV19 with TRBJ2-7; TRBD1 matches at 10 bases. With V trimmed by 5 bases and J by 3 bases, 10 bases remained unmatched. The CDR3 length is 16 residues. Germline V gene data show CDR1 as LNHDA and CDR2 as SQIVND (reference sequence). The chain's CDR3 is CASSPDRGQGIYEQYF. As DNA, the CDR3 is TGTGCCAGTAGTCCAGACAGGGGACAGGGGATCTACGAGCAGTACTTC.

V is TRBV9 and J is TRBJ2-1, with 10 nucleotides matching TRBD1. After removal of 3 bases from V and 10 bases from J, the junction contained 7 bases not matched to a gene. Per the germline V gene, CDR1 is SGDLS and CDR2 is YYNGEE. This CDR3 has 14 amino acids. For the CDR3, the DNA is TGTGCCAGCAGCGCCGGGGGACAGGGGAGGGAGCAGTTCTTC. Translated, it gives CASSAGGQGREQFF. The entire variable domain, with the rest obtained from reference TRBV9 and TRBJ2-1, is as follows: DSGVTQTPKHLITATGQRVTLRCSPRSGDLSVYWYQQSLDQGLQFLIQYYNGEERAKGNILERFSAQQFPDLHSELNLSSLELGDSALYFCASSAGGQGREQFFGPGTRLTVL.

The gene calls are TRBV7-3 and TRBJ2-1; tentative D call: TRBD1 (6 bases). Germline CDR1 and CDR2: SGHTA and FQGTGA. V lost 1 base and J lost 7, with 23 bases in between. There are 18 residues in the CDR3. The CDR3 region is CASSLRGQVGGGFNEQFF. The CDR3 nucleotides read TGTGCCAGCAGCTTAAGGGGGCAGGTAGGGGGTGGCTTTAATGAGCAGTTCTTC.

J is TRBJ1-2 and V is TRBV29-1; D gene ambiguous. The CDR3 is made up of 11 amino acids. Germline values: CDR1 SQVTM, CDR2 ANQGSEA. With 0 bases removed from V and 9 bases from J, the gap between germline ends came to 8 bases. The CDR3 nucleotides read TGCAGCGTTGAAGACGCCGACAGCTACACCTTC. It specifies CSVEDADSYTF.

The V gene is TRBV11-3, the J gene TRBJ2-3, with D uncertain. Germline V gene lookup returns CDR1 SGHNT and CDR2 YENEEA. This CDR3 comprises 15 residues. V shed 0 bases and J shed 2 bases, with 9 bases lying between them. The CDR3 here is CASSLDWRFTDTQYF. CDR3 bases: TGTGCCAGCAGCTTAGATTGGAGATTCACAGATACGCAGTATTTT.

V is TRBV6-6 and J is TRBJ1-4; 7 positions agree with TRBD1. Germline lookup yields CDR1 MNHNY and CDR2 SVGAGI (reference sequence). This CDR3 is built from 14 residues. J was trimmed by 5 bases and V by 7 bases; bases with no gene match: 7. The CDR3 bases are TGTGCCAGCACCAAAGGACAGGTGAATGAAAAACTGTTTTTT. It translates to CASTKGQVNEKLFF.

The chain has TRBV19 and TRBJ1-1; TRBD1 aligns across 7 bases. The CDR3 runs 13 residues. The germline V gene encodes CDR1 LNHDA and CDR2 SQIVND (reference sequence). With V trimmed by 7 bases and J by 3 bases, 5 bases remained unmatched. The CDR3 region is CASTTGLDTEAFF. For the CDR3, the DNA is TGTGCCAGTACGACAGGGCTAGACACTGAAGCTTTCTTT. The complete variable domain, with remaining parts taken from reference TRBV19 and TRBJ1-1, reads DGGITQSPKYLFRKEGQNVTLSCEQNLNHDAMYWYRQDPGQGLRLIYYSQIVNDFQKGDIAEGYSVSREKKESFPLTVTSAQKNPTAFYLCASTTGLDTEAFFGQGTRLTVV.

The chain uses TRBV19 and TRBJ1-5; 8 bases fit TRBD1. Unmatched junction bases numbered 14, after V lost 6 bases and J lost 4 bases. The CDR3 totals 17 residues. Germline lookup yields CDR1 LNHDA and CDR2 SQIVND (reference sequence). The CDR3 DNA sequence: TGTGCCAGTAGCCCCAACCGGGGCAGGGGGCGAAATCAGCCCCAGCATTTT. It is translated as CASSPNRGRGRNQPQHF.

The chain uses TRBV18 and TRBJ2-3; 7 positions agree with TRBD1. CDR3 length: 14 amino acids. In germline, CDR1 is KGHSH, CDR2 LQKENI. The V segment lost 4 bases and the J segment 2 bases; nucleotides outside the gene matches: 3. The CDR3 loop reads CASSLTGDTDTQYF. CDR3 nucleotides: TGTGCCAGCTCACTTACAGGGGACACAGATACGCAGTATTTT.

CDR3 protein: CASSSGTGGSRPQHF. CDR3 DNA: TGTGCCAGCAGCTCCGGGACAGGGGGTAGTAGGCCCCAGCATTTT. V and J are TRBV6-6 and TRBJ1-5; 11 bases agree with TRBD1. With 6 bases clipped from V and 9 bases from J, the junction kept 10 bases outside the gene matches. The CDR3 loop spans 15 amino acids. Per germline, CDR1 MNHNY and CDR2 SVGAGI (reference sequence).

The CDR3 DNA follows: TGCGCCAGCAGCTTGTGGGGGGTCAGTGAGGAGACCCAGTACTTC. As protein: CASSLWGVSEETQYF. The chain carries TRBV5-1 and TRBJ2-5, with a tentative D call TRBD2 (6 bases). This CDR3 has 15 amino acids. Trimming cost V 1 base and J 5 bases, with 15 bases left between them. Germline lookup yields CDR1 SGHRS and CDR2 YFSETQ.

The V call is TRBV11-1, the J call TRBJ2-1, with TRBD2 identical over 11 bases. V dropped 8 bases and J dropped 7; count of bases not matched to a gene: 10. This CDR3 has 15 amino acids. From germline, CDR1 is SGHAT and CDR2 FQDESV (reference sequence). The CDR3 DNA reads TGTGCCAGCGTTATAGCGGGGGGGCCTAGAAATGAGCAGTTCTTC. Translated, it gives CASVIAGGPRNEQFF.

The chain carries TRBV4-3 and TRBJ2-3, with 9 positions matching TRBD2. Germline values: CDR1 LGHNA, CDR2 YSLEER. This CDR3 spans 15 amino acids. The J segment lost 3 bases and the V segment lost 5 bases, leaving 6 bases of the junction unmatched. The CDR3 region is CASSGRGGRTDTQYF. The DNA for the CDR3 is TGCGCCAGCAGCGGGCGGGGGGGTAGAACAGATACGCAGTATTTT.

The chain combines TRBV7-8 with TRBJ1-5, with 8 bases lining up with TRBD1. Germline V CDR1 and CDR2: SGHVS, FQNEAQ. V lost 2 bases and J lost 7; bases outside the gene matches: 7. The CDR3 is 15 amino acids. The CDR3 DNA reads as TGTGCCAGCAGCTTACAGGGGGCAAGTAGCCAGCCCCAGCATTTT. Translating gives CASSLQGASSQPQHF.

The chain uses TRBV5-8 and TRBJ2-1, with TRBD2 matching over 8 bases. The germline V gene has CDR1 SGHTS and CDR2 YDEGEE. There are 16 residues in the CDR3. Trimming cost V 3 bases and J 1 base; bases outside gene matches: 6. CDR3 DNA sequence: TGTGCCAGCAGCTGGGATAGCGGGGCGTCCTACAATGAGCAGTTCTTC. Protein: CASSWDSGASYNEQFF. Full variable domain (rest looked up from reference TRBV5-8 and TRBJ2-1): EAGVTQSPTHLIKTRGQQATLRCSPISGHTSVYWYQQALGLGLQFLLWYDEGEERNRGNFPPRFSGRQFPNYSSELNVNALELEDSALYLCASSWDSGASYNEQFFGPGTRLTVL.

V usage is TRBV2 and J usage is TRBJ1-2, with 7 nucleotides matching TRBD1. From germline, CDR1 is SNHLY and CDR2 FYNNEI. With V trimmed by 3 bases and J by 10 bases, 5 bases remained unmatched. The CDR3 sequence is 12 residues long. CDR3 sequence: CASSDQGVPYTF. CDR3 DNA: TGTGCCAGCAGTGACCAGGGGGTACCCTACACCTTC.

The V gene is TRBV5-6, the J gene TRBJ1-2; 9 bases agree with TRBD1. The trim removed 4 bases at V and 2 bases at J, leaving 3 bases unmatched. The germline V gene encodes CDR1 SGHDT and CDR2 YYEEEE. This CDR3 spans 14 amino acids. CDR3 nucleotides: TGTGCCAGCAGCACGGGACAGGGAAACTATGGCTACACCTTC. Encoded protein: CASSTGQGNYGYTF.

The chain carries TRBV4-1 and TRBJ2-7; 8 bases fit TRBD2. Per the germline V gene, CDR1 is MGHRA and CDR2 is YSYEKL. The CDR3 loop spans 17 amino acids. After removal of 4 bases from V and 2 bases from J, the junction contained 13 bases not matched to a gene. CDR3 sequence (DNA): TGCGCCAGCAGCCCTAGAGATACCGGCGGGGGGACCTACGAGCAGTACTTC. It is translated as CASSPRDTGGGTYEQYF.

The J gene is TRBJ2-7, the V gene TRBV7-9; 9 bases align to TRBD2. CDR1 is SEHNR, CDR2 FQNEAQ, per germline (reference sequence). Trimming cost V 5 bases and J 2 bases; bases outside gene matches: 7. The CDR3 runs to 15 residues. The DNA for the CDR3 is TGTGCCAGCAGCCGCCCACTAGCGGGCCCCTACGAGCAGTACTTC. This encodes CASSRPLAGPYEQYF. Full variable domain (remainder filled in from reference TRBV7-9 and TRBJ2-7): DTGVSQNPRHKITKRGQNVTFRCDPISEHNRLYWYRQTLGQGPEFLTYFQNEAQLEKSRLLSDRFSAERPKGSFSTLEIQRTEQGDSAMYLCASSRPLAGPYEQYFGPGTRLTVT.

V and J are TRBV6-6 and TRBJ2-5; D is uncertain. The CDR3 is made up of 14 amino acids. Germline V lookup: CDR1 MNHNY, CDR2 SVGAGI (reference sequence). Trimming removed 2 bases from V and 1 base from J, with 8 bases in between. The chain's CDR3 is CASSYEHPQETQYF. The CDR3 coding sequence is TGTGCCAGCAGTTACGAACATCCCCAAGAGACCCAGTACTTC.

The genes are TRBV2 and TRBJ1-5, with D perhaps matching TRBD1 (5 bases). Per germline, CDR1 SNHLY and CDR2 FYNNEI. CDR3 length equals 14 residues. V lost 9 bases, J lost 3 bases, and 15 bases lay in between. CDR3 bases: TGTGCCAGTGGGGGGAGGGGACCCAATCAGCCCCAGCATTTT. Translation: CASGGRGPNQPQHF.

The rearrangement links TRBV7-2 to TRBJ1-6; tentatively, D is TRBD1 (5 bases). Germline lookup yields CDR1 SGHTA and CDR2 FQGNSA. V gave up 3 bases and J gave up 7 bases, with 16 bases separating them. This CDR3 has 16 residues. The CDR3 loop reads CASSLTPGTQNSPLHF. DNA for the CDR3: TGTGCCAGCAGCTTGACACCGGGGACTCAAAATTCACCCCTCCACTTT. The full variable domain, rest sourced from reference TRBV7-2 and TRBJ1-6, is GAGVSQSPSNKVTEKGKDVELRCDPISGHTALYWYRQSLGQGLEFLIYFQGNSAPDKSGLPSDRFSAERTGGSVSTLTIQRTQQEDSAVYLCASSLTPGTQNSPLHFGNGTRLTVT.

The rearrangement links TRBV11-2 to TRBJ1-2; D is unclear. From germline, CDR1 is SGHAT and CDR2 FQNNGV. V was clipped by 3 bases and J by 6 bases, with 14 bases between them. This CDR3 region has 14 residues. As DNA, the CDR3 is TGTGCCAGCAGCTTGTCGGCAGGAATGAATGGCTACACCTTC. Translated, it gives CASSLSAGMNGYTF.

The V and J genes are TRBV19 and TRBJ1-5; 12 nucleotides match TRBD1. The CDR3 is made up of 16 amino acids. V lost 3 bases and J lost 7; bases outside the gene matches: 7. Germline V CDR1 and CDR2: LNHDA, SQIVND (reference sequence). The CDR3 region is CASSISGTGGWQPQHF. CDR3 coding DNA: TGTGCCAGTAGTATTTCAGGGACAGGGGGCTGGCAGCCCCAGCATTTT.

The chain employs TRBV7-2 and TRBJ2-1; 8 bases are a match to TRBD1. Germline V gene data show CDR1 as SGHTA and CDR2 as FQGNSA. CDR3 length equals 15 residues. Losses at the gene ends were 5 bases for V and 7 bases for J; bases not matched to a gene: 10. The CDR3 loop reads CASSRRTGQSNEQFF. The DNA for the CDR3 is TGTGCCAGCAGCCGCAGGACAGGGCAGTCGAATGAGCAGTTCTTC.

The CDR3 coding sequence is TGCGCCAGCAGGTTGACAGGTTCGGCAACTAATGAAAAACTGTTTTTT. It encodes CASRLTGSATNEKLFF. The chain uses TRBV5-1 and TRBJ1-4; a weak D match, TRBD1 (6 bases). The CDR3 is made up of 16 amino acids. V was pared by 5 bases and J by 0 bases, with 14 bases between. Germline loops: CDR1 SGHRS, CDR2 YFSETQ.

The V call is TRBV18, the J call TRBJ1-3; D uncertain. CDR3 length: 17 residues. Germline V CDR1 and CDR2: KGHSH, LQKENI. V was shortened by 3 bases and J by 0 bases, with 15 bases between the two germline ends. The CDR3 coding sequence is TGTGCCAGCTCACCGAGGGCGGACTCCTTCTCTGGAAACACCATATATTTT. This encodes CASSPRADSFSGNTIYF.